The source of this T cell receptor (beta chain) is a study of T cell changes during pregnancy in multiple sclerosis. Data came from immunoSEQ multiplex PCR; TCRdb stores just in-frame clones and leaves some out. The sample lists 69,000 or so clones, 85% to 95% seen once, with over 2% in the top ten. V shed 1 base and J shed 9 bases, with 13 bases lying between them. Germline assignment: CDR1 SGHTA and CDR2 FQGNSA. CDR3 length: 14 residues. V gene TRBV7-2 combines with J gene TRBJ2-1, with a weak D call TRBD1 (6 bases). This material consisted of peripheral blood, taken before pregnancy. This receptor was obtained from a female donor with multiple sclerosis, enrolled in a pregnancy study. The CDR3 nucleotides are TGTGCCAGCAGCTTAGTACAGGGCGACAGTGAGCAGTTCTTC. Residues: CASSLVQGDSEQFF. Together with reference TRBV7-2 and TRBJ2-1, the CDR3 gives the full variable domain: GAGVSQSPSNKVTEKGKDVELRCDPISGHTALYWYRQSLGQGLEFLIYFQGNSAPDKSGLPSDRFSAERTGGSVSTLTIQRTQQEDSAVYLCASSLVQGDSEQFFGPGTRLTVL.